This is a list of T cell receptor beta chains from one sample in a study of T cell responses to AZD1222 COVID-19 vaccine. Sequencing was performed with immunoSEQ multiplex PCR; in TCRdb, only in-frame clones are kept and a portion is missing. The sample records about 200,000 clones, approximately 95% being singletons. The starting material was peripheral blood, obtained 28 days after the second AZD1222 dose. The receptors originated from an adult who received the AZD1222 COVID-19 vaccine. The CDR3 runs from the conserved cysteine through the conserved F or W. The order of the fields is D gene, J gene, clone size, V gene, CDR3 protein, CDR3 DNA. D genes are given only for firm matches. Only some rows state a clone size, as once, few, many or a class for expanded clones.

>NA|TRBJ1-1|NA|TRBV7-2
CASSLFRFGDTEAFF
TGTGCCAGCAGCTTATTCCGGTTTGGGGACACTGAAGCTTTCTTT
>NA|TRBJ2-1|NA|TRBV5-4
CASSFRGDRQFF
TGTGCCAGCAGCTTCAGGGGGGACCGTCAGTTCTTC
>NA|TRBJ1-1|NA|TRBV29-1
CSVEGTLGHTEAFF
TGCAGCGTCGAAGGGACCCTGGGGCACACTGAAGCTTTCTTT
>NA|TRBJ1-3|NA|TRBV5-4
CASSLSDGYF
TGTGCCAGCAGCCTTTCAGACGGATATTTT
>NA|TRBJ1-2|few|TRBV3-1/TRBV3-2
CASSQEQAGGYTF
TGTGCCAGCAGCCAAGAACAAGCTGGTGGCTACACCTTC
>NA|TRBJ1-3|NA|TRBV5-4
CASSLTGGDTIYF
TGTGCCAGCAGCTTGACAGGAGGGGACACCATATATTTT
>TRBD1|TRBJ2-7|NA|TRBV5-4
CASSSDRVGEQYF
TGTGCCAGCAGCTCCGACAGGGTTGGAGAGCAGTACTTC
>NA|TRBJ2-5|NA|TRBV3-1/TRBV3-2
CASSQSQLSETQYF
TGTGCCAGCAGCCAGAGCCAACTTTCAGAGACCCAGTACTTC
>NA|TRBJ2-1|NA|TRBV11-3
CASSFTGVDEQFF
TGTGCCAGCAGCTTTACGGGTGTGGATGAGCAGTTCTTC
>NA|TRBJ1-2|NA|TRBV6-1
CASREGPSYYGYTF
TGTGCCAGCAGAGAAGGACCTTCCTACTATGGCTACACCTTC
>TRBD1|TRBJ1-2|NA|TRBV3-1/TRBV3-2
CASSHLEGASGYTF
TGTGCCAGCAGCCATCTCGAGGGGGCGTCTGGCTACACCTTC
>TRBD2|TRBJ2-7|NA|TRBV5-1
CASSLVSSGGTPYEQYF
TGCGCCAGCAGCTTGGTGTCTAGCGGGGGGACCCCCTACGAGCAGTACTTC
>NA|TRBJ1-6|NA|TRBV5-1
CASSFGPRATYNSPLHF
TGCGCCAGCAGCTTCGGACCCAGGGCCACCTATAATTCACCCCTCCACTTT
>NA|TRBJ2-3|NA|TRBV4-2
CASSQETVSTDTQYF
TGTGCCAGCAGCCAGGAGACAGTTTCTACAGATACGCAGTATTTT
>TRBD1|TRBJ1-5|NA|TRBV18
CASSLGQGQPQHF
TGTGCCAGCTCACTCGGACAGGGGCAGCCCCAGCATTTT
>NA|TRBJ2-1|NA|TRBV7-6
CASSLAPATYNEQFF
TGTGCCAGCAGCTTAGCTCCCGCCACCTACAATGAGCAGTTCTTC
>TRBD1|TRBJ1-2|NA|TRBV13
CASSLQTGGGRYTF
TGTGCCAGCAGCCTTCAAACAGGGGGAGGGCGCTACACCTTC
>NA|TRBJ1-1|few|TRBV5-1
CASSTSGGGTEAFF
TGCGCCAGCAGCACATCAGGAGGGGGGACTGAAGCTTTCTTT
>NA|TRBJ1-6|NA|TRBV9
CASSVTPLGGYNSPLHF
TGTGCCAGCAGCGTAACCCCCCTGGGGGGCTATAATTCACCCCTCCACTTT
>NA|TRBJ1-3|NA|TRBV10-2
CASSEPLDSLYF
TGCGCCAGCAGTGAGCCTCTTGACTCGTTATATTTT
>NA|TRBJ2-7|NA|TRBV5-1
CASSLAKARAEQYF
TGCGCCAGCAGCTTGGCCAAAGCCAGGGCCGAGCAGTACTTC
>NA|TRBJ1-5|NA|TRBV2
CASSPRTDPVVPQHF
TGTGCCAGCAGTCCGAGGACAGACCCAGTGGTGCCCCAGCATTTT
>NA|TRBJ2-5|NA|TRBV4-3
CASSQSEGGTQYF
TGCGCCAGCAGCCAATCCGAGGGGGGGACCCAGTACTTC
>NA|TRBJ2-7|NA|TRBV7-9
CASSLVSASSYEQYF
TGTGCCAGCAGCTTAGTGTCGGCCTCTTCCTACGAGCAGTACTTC
>NA|TRBJ1-5|NA|TRBV19
CASSIQQGPQPQHF
TGTGCCAGTAGTATTCAACAGGGCCCCCAGCCCCAGCATTTT
>NA|TRBJ1-5|NA|TRBV19
CASNPGTISNQPQHF
TGTGCCAGTAACCCCGGGACAATTAGCAATCAGCCCCAGCATTTT
>TRBD1|TRBJ2-1|NA|TRBV7-6
CASSVQSGGTYNEQFF
TGTGCCAGCAGCGTCCAATCAGGGGGCACCTACAATGAGCAGTTCTTC
>TRBD1|TRBJ1-1|once|TRBV7-3
CASSLRGQMNTEAFF
TGTGCCAGCAGCTTAAGGGGACAGATGAACACTGAAGCTTTCTTT
>NA|TRBJ1-2|NA|TRBV14
CASTSTGRPGSYTF
TGTGCCAGCACCTCCACGGGACGGCCGGGGAGCTACACCTTC
>TRBD2|TRBJ2-1|NA|TRBV3-1/TRBV3-2
CASSQGRGGLYNEQFF
TGTGCCAGCAGCCAAGGGCGGGGGGGCCTTTACAATGAGCAGTTCTTC
>NA|TRBJ1-5|NA|TRBV19
CASSILKNSNQPQHF
TGTGCCAGTAGTATACTCAAGAATAGCAATCAGCCCCAGCATTTT
>NA|TRBJ1-3|NA|TRBV10-3
CAISDRSGAGNTIYF
TGTGCCATCAGTGATAGGTCAGGGGCTGGAAACACCATATATTTT
>NA|TRBJ2-7|NA|TRBV6-5
CASMQGGSYEQYF
TGTGCCAGCATGCAGGGGGGGTCCTACGAGCAGTACTTC
>NA|TRBJ2-7|once|TRBV24-1
CATGSPSSFEQYF
TGTGCCACCGGCTCCCCCTCGTCTTTTGAGCAGTACTTC
>NA|TRBJ1-2|NA|TRBV4-1
CASSQDNRGFYGYTF
TGCGCCAGCAGCCAAGATAATCGTGGATTCTATGGCTACACCTTC
>NA|TRBJ2-3|NA|TRBV5-4
CASSKGQNRDTDTQYF
TGTGCCAGCAGCAAAGGACAGAACCGGGACACAGATACGCAGTATTTT
>NA|TRBJ2-7|NA|TRBV18
CASSPSRGFHEQYF
TGTGCCAGCTCACCATCCAGGGGATTCCACGAGCAGTACTTC
>NA|TRBJ1-5|NA|TRBV18
CASSPPEFKGQPQHF
TGTGCCAGCTCACCCCCCGAATTTAAGGGTCAGCCCCAGCATTTT
>NA|TRBJ1-1|NA|TRBV5-3
CARRPRQVNGTEAFF
TGTGCCAGAAGGCCAAGACAGGTTAACGGCACTGAAGCTTTCTTT
>NA|TRBJ2-1|NA|TRBV3-1/TRBV3-2
CASSQYELAGNEQFF
TGTGCCAGCAGCCAATACGAGCTGGCGGGGAATGAGCAGTTCTTC
>NA|TRBJ1-3|NA|TRBV10-2
CASSESGRPRSGNTIYF
TGCGCCAGCAGTGAGTCGGGGAGGCCGCGCTCTGGAAACACCATATATTTT
>NA|TRBJ1-1|NA|TRBV3-1/TRBV3-2
CASRRGTGRTEAFF
TGTGCCAGCAGACGGGGGACGGGGAGGACTGAAGCTTTCTTT
>NA|TRBJ1-1|NA|TRBV9
CASSVEQNTEAFF
TGTGCCAGCAGCGTTGAACAGAACACTGAAGCTTTCTTT
>NA|TRBJ1-2|NA|TRBV5-4
CASSQDSGRGEAIGYTF
TGTGCCAGCAGCCAGGACAGTGGCAGAGGTGAGGCCATTGGCTACACCTTC
>TRBD1|TRBJ1-5|NA|TRBV28
CASSYHRGKSNQPQHF
TGTGCCAGCAGTTACCACAGGGGAAAGAGCAATCAGCCCCAGCATTTT
>NA|TRBJ1-3|NA|TRBV5-6
CASSLGPGGGSGNTIYF
TGTGCCAGCAGCTTGGGGCCGGGAGGGGGAAGTGGAAACACCATATATTTT
>TRBD2|TRBJ2-1|NA|TRBV15
CATSRVTSGTYNEQFF
TGTGCCACCAGCAGAGTCACTAGCGGGACATACAATGAGCAGTTCTTC
>NA|TRBJ1-5|once|TRBV2
CASSEAGRGAPQPQHF
TGTGCCAGCAGTGAAGCCGGCAGGGGAGCACCTCAGCCCCAGCATTTT